This entry lists 26 T cell receptor beta chains sequenced from one sample in a study of cytomegalovirus exposure and HLA in healthy donors. Sequencing was performed with immunoSEQ multiplex PCR; in TCRdb, only in-frame clones are kept and a portion is missing. The data contain 250,000 to 400,000 clones, approximately 86% of them singletons. Sequenced input: PBMCs. The receptors originated from a woman aged 25 to 39 in good health and CMV-seropositive.

The chain joins TRBV29-1 to TRBJ1-1; 8 bases agree with TRBD1. The length of the CDR3 is 12 residues. Germline V gene data show CDR1 as SQVTM and CDR2 as ANQGSEA. The CDR3 bases are TGCAGTGTAGACAGGGGGAACACTGAAGCTTTCTTT. Encoded protein: CSVDRGNTEAFF.

The rearrangement joins TRBV30 to TRBJ2-7; 9 bases are shared with TRBD1. V shed 1 base and J 2 bases; nucleotides not matched to a gene: 9. From germline, CDR1 is GTSNPN and CDR2 SVGIG (reference sequence). This CDR3 spans 16 amino acids. This CDR3 reads CAWSDRGTGIPYEQYF. CDR3 bases: TGTGCCTGGAGTGACCGCGGGACAGGGATTCCCTACGAGCAGTACTTC.

V and J are TRBV4-1 and TRBJ2-2, with a possible D match to TRBD2 (7 bases). The germline gives CDR1 MGHRA, CDR2 YSYEKL. The CDR3 length is 17 residues. Trimming left V 1 base short and J 2 bases short, with 14 bases between. This CDR3 reads CASSQARAGANTGELFF. CDR3 coding DNA: TGCGCCAGCAGCCAAGCTAGGGCGGGGGCTAACACCGGGGAGCTGTTTTTT.

Of note for this clone: Other DNA sequences of this sample code for an identical CDR3. The chain has TRBV6-5 and TRBJ1-5, with TRBD1 as a possible D gene (5 bases). Germline V gene sequence: CDR1 MNHEY, CDR2 SVGAGI. CDR3 length: 13 amino acids. V was shortened by 6 bases and J by 4 bases, with 10 bases between the two germline ends. The CDR3 is CASRQGSNQPQHF. In nucleotides, the CDR3 is TGTGCCAGCAGGCAGGGTTCTAATCAGCCCCAGCATTTT.

The V and J genes are TRBV20-1 and TRBJ2-7; no firm D call. Trimming took 2 bases from V and 5 from J, leaving 7 bases between them. CDR3 length: 11 residues. Germline-derived CDR1 and CDR2 are DFQATT and SNEGSKA (reference sequence). CDR3 nucleotides: TGCAGTGCTAGATACCGCGACGAGCAGTACTTC. The encoded protein is CSARYRDEQYF.

The DNA of the CDR3 is TGTGCCAGCTCACCCACCGGGACAGGAGGTAATCAGCCCCAGCATTTT. Its translation is CASSPTGTGGNQPQHF. The rearrangement uses TRBV18 and TRBJ1-5, with TRBD1 matching over 8 bases. This CDR3 region has 16 residues. The junction had 8 bases not matched to a gene; V was cut back by 3 bases and J by 4 bases. Germline V gene lookup returns CDR1 KGHSH and CDR2 LQKENI.

CDR3 sequence reads: CATRMGFREDQYF. CDR3 DNA: TGTGCCACCAGAATGGGGTTCCGCGAGGACCAGTACTTC. The chain recombines TRBV15 with TRBJ2-5; D not certain. The V end was cut by 6 bases, the J end by 10 bases, with 18 bases between. The CDR3 runs 13 residues. The V gene's germline CDR1 is LNHNV and CDR2 YYDKDF (reference sequence).

The V call is TRBV28, the J call TRBJ2-1; 12 bases match TRBD2. In germline, CDR1 is MDHEN, CDR2 SYDVKM. CDR3 length: 16 amino acids. The V segment lost 9 bases and the J segment 0 bases; nucleotides outside the gene matches: 6. The CDR3 nucleotides are TGTGCCAGTCCGCCTAGCGGGAGGGCCTCCTACAATGAGCAGTTCTTC. It is translated as CASPPSGRASYNEQFF. The variable domain in full, with the rest retrieved from reference TRBV28 and TRBJ2-1, is DVKVTQSSRYLVKRTGEKVFLECVQDMDHENMFWYRQDPGLGLRLIYFSYDVKMKEKGDIPEGYSVSREKKERFSLILESASTNQTSMYLCASPPSGRASYNEQFFGPGTRLTVL.

The rearrangement joins TRBV5-4 to TRBJ2-3, with 13 bases matching TRBD2. There are 18 residues in the CDR3. From germline, CDR1 is SGHNT and CDR2 YYREEE (reference sequence). The J segment lost 0 bases and the V segment lost 2 bases, leaving 6 bases of the junction unmatched. CDR3 nucleotides: TGTGCCAGCAGCTTATCACTAGCGGGAGGGATGAGCACAGATACGCAGTATTTT. Its translation: CASSLSLAGGMSTDTQYF. The full variable domain, its missing parts supplied by reference TRBV5-4 and TRBJ2-3, is ETGVTQSPTHLIKTRGQQVTLRCSSQSGHNTVSWYQQALGQGPQFIFQYYREEENGRGNFPPRFSGLQFPNYSSELNVNALELDDSALYLCASSLSLAGGMSTDTQYFGPGTRLTVL.

The chain recombines TRBV6-1 with TRBJ1-3; 8 bases line up with TRBD1. This CDR3 has 14 amino acids. V dropped 2 bases and J dropped 3; count of bases not matched to a gene: 0. Germline loops: CDR1 MNHNS, CDR2 SASEGT. The DNA of the CDR3 is TGTGCCAGCAGTGAAACAGGGGGTGGAAACACCATATATTTT. Translation: CASSETGGGNTIYF.

This chain connects TRBV4-3 to TRBJ2-3; 7 bases fit TRBD2. The CDR3 loop spans 16 amino acids. Looked up from germline, CDR1 is LGHNA and CDR2 is YSLEER. Trimming removed 0 bases from V and 8 bases from J; junction bases left unmatched: 11. CDR3 loop: CASSQDSGGEGRTQYF. DNA of the CDR3: TGCGCCAGCAGCCAAGATAGTGGCGGGGAGGGGCGTACGCAGTATTTT.

The chain recombines TRBV7-3 with TRBJ2-5; no reliable D call. The V gene lost 2 bases and the J gene lost 1 base, with 5 bases spanning the gap. The CDR3 has 13 amino acids. CDR1 is SGHTA, CDR2 FQGTGA, per germline. This chain's CDR3 is CASSLSRQETQYF. DNA for the CDR3: TGTGCCAGCAGCTTATCGCGCCAAGAGACCCAGTACTTC.

The chain is built from TRBV29-1 and TRBJ2-7; unclear D gene. Trimming shortened V by 1 base and J by 3 bases, and 10 bases separated the two germline ends. Germline V gene sequence: CDR1 SQVTM, CDR2 ANQGSEA. The CDR3 spans 13 residues. The CDR3: CSVEGSAGYEQYF. The DNA for the CDR3 is TGCAGCGTTGAAGGGTCTGCAGGCTACGAGCAGTACTTC.

The chain carries TRBV4-2 and TRBJ2-3, with 10 bases identical to TRBD2. CDR1 is LGHNA, CDR2 YNFKEQ, per germline. Trimming took 4 bases from V and 5 from J; bases not matched to a gene: 6. The CDR3 has 15 residues. In DNA, the CDR3 is TGTGCCAGCAGCCGTAGCGGGGGGCGGGGAGATACGCAGTATTTT. Translating it yields CASSRSGGRGDTQYF.

The V and J genes are TRBV19 and TRBJ2-7, with D possibly matching TRBD1 (5 bases). Germline V CDR1 and CDR2: LNHDA, SQIVND (reference sequence). Trimming took off 3 bases at V and 3 bases at J, with 15 bases between the two ends. The length of the CDR3 is 15 residues. The DNA of the CDR3 is TGTGCCAGTAGTATTGTTCAAGGGGCTGACTACGAGCAGTACTTC. Encoded protein: CASSIVQGADYEQYF.

CDR3 in DNA: TGTGCCAGCAGTTGGGGGACTAGCACAGATACGCAGTATTTT. Translation gives CASSWGTSTDTQYF. The V gene is TRBV28, the J gene TRBJ2-3; D is perhaps TRBD2 (6 bases). CDR3 length equals 14 residues. Germline lookup yields CDR1 MDHEN and CDR2 SYDVKM. V lost 4 bases and J 0 bases, leaving 8 bases between the germline ends.

The V gene is TRBV18, the J gene TRBJ1-5; 8 bases match TRBD1. Germline lookup yields CDR1 KGHSH and CDR2 LQKENI. This CDR3 comprises 16 residues. Germline trimming cut 3 bases from V and 3 bases from J; bases unmatched to any gene: 7. The CDR3 region has the DNA TGTGCCAGCTCACCTACAGGGGGTATTAACAATCAGCCCCAGCATTTT. Translation gives CASSPTGGINNQPQHF.

This clone has just one count. The V and J genes are TRBV4-2 and TRBJ1-2, with a tentative D call TRBD1 (5 bases). The germline gives CDR1 LGHNA, CDR2 YNFKEQ. The CDR3 is 15 amino acids. Trimming took 0 bases from V and 6 from J, leaving 14 bases between them. The CDR3 DNA reads as TGTGCCAGCAGCCAAGATCCCGGAAGGGGAGATGGCTACACCTTC. Its protein is CASSQDPGRGDGYTF.

J is TRBJ1-6 and V is TRBV7-8; 10 nucleotides align to TRBD1. Trimming removed 5 bases from V and 10 bases from J; junction bases left unmatched: 8. Germline CDR1 reads SGHVS; CDR2 reads FQNEAQ. The CDR3 sequence is 15 residues long. Here the CDR3 reads CASSPDRGMGSPLHF. CDR3 nucleotide sequence: TGTGCCAGCAGCCCGGACAGGGGGATGGGGTCACCCCTCCACTTT.

The chain employs TRBV19 and TRBJ1-1; no reliable D call. The germline gives CDR1 LNHDA, CDR2 SQIVND (reference sequence). Trimming removed 1 base at V and 4 bases at J, with 7 bases between. The CDR3 has 13 amino acids. In nucleotides, the CDR3 is TGTGCCAGTAGTATAGTTGGTGGCACTGAAGCTTTCTTT. Its protein is CASSIVGGTEAFF.

J is TRBJ1-1 and V is TRBV9; D possibly corresponds to TRBD1 (6 bases). Trimming left V 0 bases short and J 5 bases short, with 8 bases between. CDR1 SGDLS and CDR2 YYNGEE come from the germline V gene. CDR3 length: 13 residues. This chain's CDR3 is CASSVAGTTEAFF. DNA for the CDR3: TGTGCCAGCAGCGTAGCTGGGACAACTGAAGCTTTCTTT.

J is TRBJ2-1 and V is TRBV4-3; 12 bases line up with TRBD2. This CDR3 region has 16 residues. With 0 bases clipped from V and 6 bases from J, the junction kept 3 bases outside the gene matches. Germline CDR1 LGHNA, CDR2 YSLEER. The chain's CDR3 is CASSQDPSGRANEQFF. The CDR3 DNA sequence: TGCGCCAGCAGCCAAGATCCTAGCGGGAGGGCCAATGAGCAGTTCTTC.

The chain uses TRBV6-5 and TRBJ2-3; 7 bases fit TRBD1. V shed 0 bases and J 2 bases; nucleotides not matched to a gene: 2. Germline V lookup: CDR1 MNHEY, CDR2 SVGAGI. The CDR3 extends over 15 amino acids. CDR3 sequence (DNA): TGTGCCAGCAGTTACTCCGGGACAGCCACAGATACGCAGTATTTT. Translating gives CASSYSGTATDTQYF.

The gene calls are TRBV4-1 and TRBJ2-1; TRBD2 is a possible D gene (6 bases). This CDR3 has 16 residues. The germline V gene has CDR1 MGHRA and CDR2 YSYEKL. V lost 6 bases to trimming and J lost 0 bases, with 15 bases between them. The CDR3 sequence is CASRRVAESSYNEQFF. DNA of the CDR3: TGCGCCAGCAGAAGGGTAGCGGAGAGCTCCTACAATGAGCAGTTCTTC.

This clone was detected only once. The chain combines TRBV28 with TRBJ2-1; TRBD2 aligns across 8 bases. The CDR3 sequence is 13 residues long. V lost 7 bases, J lost 7 bases, and 6 bases stayed unmatched. Germline CDR1 and CDR2: MDHEN and SYDVKM. CDR3 sequence (DNA): TGTGCCAGCACACTAGCGGAAAATAATGAGCAGTTCTTC. Translating it yields CASTLAENNEQFF.

V is TRBV6-1 and J is TRBJ2-3; D uncertain. The germline V gene encodes CDR1 MNHNS and CDR2 SASEGT. V lost 1 base and J lost 4, with 6 bases in between. The length of the CDR3 is 13 residues. The CDR3 region is CASSEVGSDTQYF. DNA of the CDR3: TGTGCCAGCAGTGAAGTTGGGTCAGATACGCAGTATTTT.